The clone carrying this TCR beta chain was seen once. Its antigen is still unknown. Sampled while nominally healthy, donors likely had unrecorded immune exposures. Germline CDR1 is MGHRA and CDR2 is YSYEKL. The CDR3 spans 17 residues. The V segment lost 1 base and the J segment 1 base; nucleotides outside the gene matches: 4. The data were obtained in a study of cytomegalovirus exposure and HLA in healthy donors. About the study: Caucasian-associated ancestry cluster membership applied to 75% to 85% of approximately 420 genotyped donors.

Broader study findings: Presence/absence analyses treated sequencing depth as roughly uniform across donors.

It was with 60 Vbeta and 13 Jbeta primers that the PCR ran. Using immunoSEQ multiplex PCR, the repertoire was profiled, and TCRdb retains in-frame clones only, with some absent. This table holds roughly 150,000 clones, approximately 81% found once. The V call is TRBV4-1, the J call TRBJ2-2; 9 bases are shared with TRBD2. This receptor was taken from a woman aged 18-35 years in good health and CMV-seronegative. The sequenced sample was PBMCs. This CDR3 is CASSQGAAGGNTGELFF. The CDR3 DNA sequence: TGCGCCAGCAGCCAAGGTGCAGCGGGGGGGAACACCGGGGAGCTGTTTTTT.